The clone carrying this T cell receptor (beta chain) has a count of ten or more. This sample was included in a study of T cells in Graves' hyperthyroidism and ophthalmopathy. Amplification targeted TCR beta CDR3 regions from RNA transcripts. A set of HTBI primers served as the primers for a first-round RT-PCR of the TCR CDR3. TCRdb independently ran MiXCR on the multiplex PCR reads; one entry per CDR3 protein. The sample has a few hundred thousand distinct CDR3 sequences; approximately 18% are singletons. These patients, aged 18 to 65, had recently diagnosed hyperthyroidism lasting under 2 months. Sequencing input: blood. The receptor comes from a woman aged 45-65 years with Graves' hyperthyroidism.

For the CDR3, the DNA is TGCGCCAGCAGCCAAGTGGGAGCCTACGAGCAGTACTTC. Its protein is CASSQVGAYEQYF. The chain recombines TRBV4-1 with TRBJ2-7; D perhaps matches TRBD2 (5 bases). CDR3 size: 13 residues. Germline-derived CDR1 and CDR2 are MGHRA and YSYEKL. V was cut by 1 base and J by 2 bases, with 6 bases left in between.